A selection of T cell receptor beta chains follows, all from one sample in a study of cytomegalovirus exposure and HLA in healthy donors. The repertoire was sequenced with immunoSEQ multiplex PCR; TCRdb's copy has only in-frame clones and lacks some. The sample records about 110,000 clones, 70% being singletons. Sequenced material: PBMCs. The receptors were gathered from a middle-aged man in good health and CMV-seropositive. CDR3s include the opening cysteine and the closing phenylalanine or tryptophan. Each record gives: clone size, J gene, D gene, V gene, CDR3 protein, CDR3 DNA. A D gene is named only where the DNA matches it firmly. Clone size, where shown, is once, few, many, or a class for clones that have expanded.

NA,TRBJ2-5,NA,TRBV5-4,CASSLDGETQYF,TGTGCCAGCAGCTTGGACGGAGAGACCCAGTACTTC
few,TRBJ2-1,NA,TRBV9,CASSVQGTYNEQFF,TGTGCCAGCAGCGTTCAGGGTACCTACAATGAGCAGTTCTTC
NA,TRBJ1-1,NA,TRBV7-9,CASSFTPVSGTEAFF,TGTGCCAGCAGCTTTACCCCAGTGAGCGGGACTGAAGCTTTCTTT
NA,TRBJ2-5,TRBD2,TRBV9,CASSVGGRQETQYF,TGTGCCAGCAGCGTAGGCGGGAGACAAGAGACCCAGTACTTC
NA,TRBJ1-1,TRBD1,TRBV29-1,CSGRDRGRTEASF,TGCAGCGGCCGGGACAGGGGGCGAACTGAAGCTTCCTTT
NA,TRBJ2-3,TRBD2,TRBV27,CASSPTSGRIDTQYF,TGTGCCAGCAGTCCAACTAGCGGGAGGATAGATACGCAGTATTTT
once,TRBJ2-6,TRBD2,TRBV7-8,CATGTSGRAGANVLTF,TGTGCCACCGGGACTAGCGGGAGAGCTGGGGCCAACGTCCTGACTTTC
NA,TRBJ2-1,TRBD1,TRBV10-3,CAISGTGGVYNEQFF,TGTGCCATCAGTGGAACAGGGGGTGTCTACAATGAGCAGTTCTTC
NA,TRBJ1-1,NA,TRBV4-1,CASSQDSGMSTEAFF,TGCGCCAGCAGCCAAGACTCAGGGATGAGCACTGAAGCTTTCTTT
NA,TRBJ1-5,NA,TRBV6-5,CASSNRVSQPQHF,TGTGCCAGCAGTAACAGGGTATCTCAGCCCCAGCATTTT
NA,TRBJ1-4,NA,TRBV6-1,CASSSDLLAGEKLFF,TGTGCCAGCTCCTCCGATCTCTTGGCGGGTGAAAAACTGTTTTTT
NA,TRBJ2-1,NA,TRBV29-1,CSGGTGTGGEQFF,TGCAGCGGTGGGACTGGGACTGGGGGTGAGCAGTTCTTC
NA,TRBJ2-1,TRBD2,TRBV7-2,CASSLAGGRSEQFF,TGTGCCAGCAGCTTAGCCGGCGGGAGGAGTGAGCAGTTCTTC
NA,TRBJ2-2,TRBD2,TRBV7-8,CASSLRTSGSTGELFF,TGTGCCAGCAGCTTAAGGACTAGCGGGAGCACCGGGGAGCTGTTTTTT
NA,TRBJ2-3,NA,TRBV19,CAAGSTSTDTQYF,TGTGCCGCAGGTAGTACGAGCACAGATACGCAGTATTTT
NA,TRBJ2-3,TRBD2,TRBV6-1,CASSERRGGLSTDTQYF,TGTGCCAGCAGTGAAAGGCGCGGGGGGCTTAGCACAGATACGCAGTATTTT
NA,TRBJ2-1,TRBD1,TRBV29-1,CSVEGQGARVWFF,TGCAGCGTTGAGGGACAGGGGGCCCGGGTATGGTTCTTC
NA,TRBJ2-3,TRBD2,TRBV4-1,CASSPKTGGRADTQYF,TGCGCCAGCAGCCCTAAAACGGGGGGAAGGGCAGATACGCAGTATTTT
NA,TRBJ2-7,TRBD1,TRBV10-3,CAISGGTGEAYEQYF,TGTGCCATCAGTGGAGGGACAGGGGAGGCCTACGAGCAGTACTTC
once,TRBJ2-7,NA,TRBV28,CASSPDGARGSYEQYF,TGTGCCAGCAGTCCCGATGGCGCCCGGGGGTCCTACGAGCAGTACTTC
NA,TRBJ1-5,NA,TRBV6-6,CASRGKTEGSQPQHF,TGTGCCAGCAGAGGTAAGACAGAAGGAAGTCAGCCCCAGCATTTT
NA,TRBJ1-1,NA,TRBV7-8,CASSLVGQRVNTEAFF,TGTGCCAGCAGCTTAGTCGGACAGCGAGTCAACACTGAAGCTTTCTTT
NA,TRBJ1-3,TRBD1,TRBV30,CAWSGTGGLTYSGNTIYF,TGTGCCTGGAGTGGGACAGGGGGCCTCACTTACTCTGGAAACACCATATATTTT
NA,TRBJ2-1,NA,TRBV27,CASSLLGANEQFF,TGTGCCAGCAGTTTATTGGGGGCCAATGAGCAGTTCTTC
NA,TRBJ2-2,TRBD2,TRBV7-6,CASSARLASDTGELFF,TGTGCCAGCAGCGCCCGACTAGCGTCGGACACCGGGGAGCTGTTTTTT
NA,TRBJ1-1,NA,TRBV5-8,CASSRRELNTEAFF,TGTGCCAGCAGCCGACGGGAGTTGAACACTGAAGCTTTCTTT
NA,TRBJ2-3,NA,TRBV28,CASSSRGETDTQYF,TGTGCCAGCAGTTCCAGGGGAGAGACAGATACGCAGTATTTT
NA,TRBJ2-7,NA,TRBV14,CASSQDGGYTSEQYF,TGTGCCAGCAGCCAAGATGGGGGGTATACTTCCGAGCAGTACTTC
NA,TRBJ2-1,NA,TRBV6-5,CASSSRPRSYNEQFF,TGTGCCAGCAGTTCTCGTCCGAGGTCCTACAATGAGCAGTTCTTC
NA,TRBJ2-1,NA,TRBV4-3,CASSQDPAAASYNEQFF,TGCGCCAGCAGCCAAGATCCGGCAGCGGCGTCCTACAATGAGCAGTTCTTC
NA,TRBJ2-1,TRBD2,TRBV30,CAWSPNFSGRRNEQFF,TGTGCCTGGAGCCCGAATTTTAGCGGGAGGCGAAATGAGCAGTTCTTC
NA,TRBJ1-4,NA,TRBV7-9,CASSLAGALEKLFF,TGTGCCAGCAGCTTAGCAGGGGCGTTGGAAAAACTGTTTTTT
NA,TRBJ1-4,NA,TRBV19,CASSKPPGQVNEKLFF,TGTGCCAGTAGTAAACCCCCCGGACAAGTTAATGAAAAACTGTTTTTT
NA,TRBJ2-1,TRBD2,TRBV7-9,CASSLVAGEGNEQFF,TGTGCCAGCAGCTTAGTTGCGGGAGAGGGCAATGAGCAGTTCTTC
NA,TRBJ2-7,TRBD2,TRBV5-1,CASSTGLANAYEQYF,TGCGCCAGCAGCACGGGACTAGCAAACGCCTACGAGCAGTACTTC
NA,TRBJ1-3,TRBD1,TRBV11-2,CASSSPTRTGGNTIYF,TGTGCCAGCAGCTCCCCTACCAGGACAGGTGGAAACACCATATATTTT
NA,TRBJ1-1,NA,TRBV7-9,CASSLGETEAFF,TGTGCCAGCAGCTTAGGTGAGACTGAAGCTTTCTTT
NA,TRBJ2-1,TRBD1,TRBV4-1,CASSQDPGQGAHNEQFF,TGCGCCAGCAGCCAGGACCCAGGACAGGGGGCCCACAATGAGCAGTTCTTC
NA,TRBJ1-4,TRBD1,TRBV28,CASQHYRGITEKLFF,TGTGCCAGCCAACATTACAGGGGGATAACTGAAAAACTGTTTTTT
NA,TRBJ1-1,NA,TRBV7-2,CASSFSVNTEAFF,TGTGCCAGCAGCTTTTCAGTGAACACTGAAGCTTTCTTT